This entry lists 27 T cell receptor beta chains sequenced from one sample in a study of blood T cell repertoires in COVID-19. Profiling relied on immunoSEQ multiplex PCR, and the TCRdb table lists in-frame clones only, not all of them. The table records almost 100,000 clones, around nine tenths of them present only once. Sequenced sample: peripheral blood. These receptors came from a man aged 45 to 65 with acute or convalescent COVID-19.

The V gene is TRBV7-9, the J gene TRBJ2-1, with 10 bases matching TRBD2. Germline V gene lookup returns CDR1 SEHNR and CDR2 FQNEAQ (reference sequence). CDR3 length equals 17 residues. V trimming: 5 bases; J trimming: 0 bases; junction bases outside the gene matches: 7. The CDR3 DNA reads TGTGCCAGCAGCCTCGGGACTAGCGATAGCTCCTACAATGAGCAGTTCTTC. The encoded protein is CASSLGTSDSSYNEQFF.

CDR3 nucleotide sequence: TGTGCCACCAGAGGGCTAGCGGGATTCTACAATGAGCAGTTCTTC. As protein: CATRGLAGFYNEQFF. The chain joins TRBV6-5 to TRBJ2-1; 9 bases line up with TRBD2. CDR1 and CDR2 from the germline V gene are MNHEY and SVGAGI. V shed 10 bases and J 3 bases; nucleotides not matched to a gene: 10. The CDR3 has 15 residues.

The chain links TRBV29-1 to TRBJ1-2, with 10 bases matching TRBD1. Trimming cost V 4 bases and J 7 bases; bases outside gene matches: 3. Germline V CDR1 and CDR2: SQVTM, ANQGSEA. The CDR3 contains 12 residues. The CDR3 DNA sequence: TGCAGCGTTGGACAGGGGGCGCGTGGCTACACCTTC. Translating gives CSVGQGARGYTF.

This chain joins TRBV6-5 and TRBJ1-1; the D gene is possibly TRBD1 (6 bases). This CDR3 is built from 14 residues. The germline gives CDR1 MNHEY, CDR2 SVGAGI. V lost 7 bases and J 3 bases, leaving 15 bases between the germline ends. The CDR3 here is CASTPDSLHTEAFF. CDR3 nucleotide sequence: TGTGCCAGCACGCCGGACAGCTTACACACTGAAGCTTTCTTT.

Here the CDR3 reads CASSGDSGSNQPQHF. CDR3 bases: TGTGCCAGCAGCGGGGACAGTGGGAGCAATCAGCCCCAGCATTTT. The chain employs TRBV2 and TRBJ1-5; TRBD1 matches 7 bases. The germline gives CDR1 SNHLY, CDR2 FYNNEI. V trimming: 6 bases; J trimming: 1 base; junction bases outside the gene matches: 6. The CDR3 totals 15 residues. Looking up the rest from reference TRBV2 and TRBJ1-5 gives the full variable domain: EPEVTQTPSHQVTQMGQEVILRCVPISNHLYFYWYRQILGQKVEFLVSFYNNEISEKSEIFDDQFSVERPDGSNFTLKIRSTKLEDSAMYFCASSGDSGSNQPQHFGDGTRLSIL.

The table lists this clone with a few counts. The V call is TRBV28, the J call TRBJ2-2, with a weak D call TRBD1 (6 bases). The CDR3 is 17 residues long. The germline V gene has CDR1 MDHEN and CDR2 SYDVKM. V lost 1 base and J lost 3, with 15 bases in between. The CDR3 reads CASSLYRVGRDTGELFF. In DNA form, the CDR3 reads TGTGCCAGCAGTTTATACAGGGTTGGAAGGGACACCGGGGAGCTGTTTTTT.

This clone was observed a handful of times. The genes are TRBV5-4 and TRBJ1-1; D ambiguous. Per germline, CDR1 SGHNT and CDR2 YYREEE (reference sequence). CDR3 size: 15 residues. The V end was cut by 3 bases, the J end by 3 bases, with 15 bases between. The CDR3 nucleotides read TGTGCCAGCAGCTCGTATAACCGGGAGTACACTGAAGCTTTCTTT. Protein product: CASSSYNREYTEAFF.

The rearrangement uses TRBV19 and TRBJ1-1; D not resolved. Looked up from germline, CDR1 is LNHDA and CDR2 is SQIVND (reference sequence). V dropped 7 bases and J dropped 2 bases, with 14 bases sitting between them. The CDR3 covers 14 residues. CDR3 in amino acids: CASIQSGFNTEAFF. The CDR3 DNA reads TGTGCCAGTATCCAATCAGGATTTAACACTGAAGCTTTCTTT. The full variable domain, in which reference TRBV19 and TRBJ1-1 provide the parts outside the CDR3, is DGGITQSPKYLFRKEGQNVTLSCEQNLNHDAMYWYRQDPGQGLRLIYYSQIVNDFQKGDIAEGYSVSREKKESFPLTVTSAQKNPTAFYLCASIQSGFNTEAFFGQGTRLTVV.

The chain joins TRBV2 to TRBJ2-7; perhaps TRBD2 as D (5 bases). The CDR3 contains 12 residues. The ends were cut back, 7 bases at V and 4 bases at J, with 11 bases in the middle. Germline loops: CDR1 SNHLY, CDR2 FYNNEI. The CDR3 sequence: CASKSGPYEQYF. In nucleotides, the CDR3 is TGTGCCAGCAAGAGCGGCCCTTACGAGCAGTACTTC.

This clone appeared a few times. The chain combines TRBV6-5 with TRBJ1-1; 9 bases align to TRBD1. Looked up from germline, CDR1 is MNHEY and CDR2 is SVGAGI. With V trimmed by 6 bases and J by 3 bases, 8 bases remained unmatched. The CDR3 length is 15 residues. The CDR3 sequence is CASSEGQGRDTEAFF. The CDR3 DNA reads TGTGCCAGCAGCGAGGGACAGGGTCGGGACACTGAAGCTTTCTTT.

The rearrangement uses TRBV11-2 and TRBJ2-7; a weak D match, TRBD1 (5 bases). V lost 5 bases to trimming and J lost 6 bases, with 29 bases between them. Germline values: CDR1 SGHAT, CDR2 FQNNGV. CDR3 length: 18 residues. CDR3 in amino acids: CASSPILKPAGLYSEQYF. The CDR3 nucleotides are TGTGCCAGCAGCCCGATCCTTAAGCCGGCAGGGTTGTATAGCGAGCAGTACTTC.

This chain uses TRBV30 with TRBJ1-5; 9 bases agree with TRBD1. The CDR3 length is 16 residues. V lost 3 bases, J lost 1 base, and 7 bases stayed unmatched. From germline, CDR1 is GTSNPN and CDR2 SVGIG (reference sequence). For the CDR3, the DNA is TGTGCCTGGAGGGAATGGGGACAGGGCAGCAATCAGCCCCAGCATTTT. This gives the protein CAWREWGQGSNQPQHF.

V usage is TRBV19 and J usage is TRBJ1-1, with 8 bases lining up with TRBD1. Trimming cost V 7 bases and J 1 base; bases outside gene matches: 14. The germline CDR1 and CDR2 sequences are LNHDA and SQIVND (reference sequence). The CDR3 has 17 residues. CDR3 in DNA: TGTGCCAGTAAGGTCCCGGCAGGGGGCGCAGGGAACACTGAAGCTTTCTTT. Protein sequence: CASKVPAGGAGNTEAFF.

This chain links TRBV6-2 or TRBV6-3 with TRBJ1-3; TRBD1 aligns across 7 bases. The junction had 12 bases not matched to a gene; V was cut back by 5 bases and J by 2 bases. CDR1 and CDR2 (germline): MNHEY, SVGEGT. CDR3 length: 17 amino acids. The CDR3, as DNA: TGTGCCAGCAGTCAACCACCGACAGGGAGCACTGGAAACACCATATATTTT. As protein: CASSQPPTGSTGNTIYF.

The rearrangement uses TRBV11-2 and TRBJ2-1, with 7 positions matching TRBD2. J lost 10 bases, V lost 3 bases, and 6 bases had no gene match. CDR1 and CDR2 from the germline V gene are SGHAT and FQNNGV. The CDR3 runs 13 residues. CDR3 loop: CASSFMRELEQFF. The CDR3 coding sequence is TGTGCCAGCAGCTTTATGCGGGAGTTGGAGCAGTTCTTC. The complete variable domain, with remaining parts taken from reference TRBV11-2 and TRBJ2-1, reads EAGVAQSPRYKIIEKRQSVAFWCNPISGHATLYWYQQILGQGPKLLIQFQNNGVVDDSQLPKDRFSAERLKGVDSTLKIQPAKLEDSAVYLCASSFMRELEQFFGPGTRLTVL.

The chain carries TRBV25-1 and TRBJ2-2, with D hard to call. The CDR3 is 12 residues long. The germline gives CDR1 MGHDK, CDR2 SYGVNS. Trimming cost V 6 bases and J 3 bases, with 5 bases left between them. CDR3 bases: TGTGCCAGCAGACGGGACACCGGGGAGCTGTTTTTT. This codes for CASRRDTGELFF. Based on the CDR3 plus reference TRBV25-1 and TRBJ2-2, the full variable domain is EADIYQTPRYLVIGTGKKITLECSQTMGHDKMYWYQQDPGMELHLIHYSYGVNSTEKGDLSSESTVSRIRTEHFPLTLESARPSHTSQYLCASRRDTGELFFGEGSRLTVL.

The chain uses TRBV29-1 and TRBJ2-5; TRBD1 matches at 8 bases. This CDR3 has 12 residues. The junction had 1 base not matched to a gene; V was cut back by 5 bases and J by 2 bases. Looked up from germline, CDR1 is SQVTM and CDR2 is ANQGSEA. CDR3: CSVRQGQETQYF. CDR3 in DNA: TGCAGCGTTCGACAGGGGCAAGAGACCCAGTACTTC. Full variable domain (rest looked up from reference TRBV29-1 and TRBJ2-5): SAVISQKPSRDICQRGTSLTIQCQVDSQVTMMFWYRQQPGQSLTLIATANQGSEATYESGFVIDKFPISRPNLTFSTLTVSNMSPEDSSIYLCSVRQGQETQYFGPGTRLLVL.

The V gene is TRBV7-7, the J gene TRBJ1-5, with 9 bases aligning to TRBD1. The germline gives CDR1 SSHAT, CDR2 FNYEAQ (reference sequence). The length of the CDR3 is 15 residues. In nucleotides, the CDR3 is TGTGCGGAGGGGGACAGGGTAGATAGCAATCAGCCCCAGCATTTT. Translated: CAEGDRVDSNQPQHF. The whole variable domain, remainder taken from reference TRBV7-7 and TRBJ1-5, is GAGVSQSPRYKVTKRGQDVTLRCDPISSHATLYWYQQALGQGPEFLTYFNYEAQPDKSGLPSDRFSAERPEGSISTLTIQRTEQRDSAMYRCAEGDRVDSNQPQHFGDGTRLSIL.

CDR3 residues: CASSLARTGIGYTF. For the CDR3, the DNA is TGTGCCAGCAGCCTAGCCCGGACAGGGATTGGCTACACCTTC. The chain combines TRBV11-3 with TRBJ1-2; TRBD1 matches at 8 bases. The CDR3 is made up of 14 amino acids. With 5 bases clipped from V and 7 bases from J, the junction kept 9 bases outside the gene matches. From germline, CDR1 is SGHNT and CDR2 YENEEA.

The chain carries TRBV5-1 and TRBJ2-1, with D maybe TRBD2 (7 bases). V was cut by 2 bases and J by 4 bases, with 22 bases left in between. The germline CDR1 and CDR2 sequences are SGHRS and YFSETQ. The length of the CDR3 is 18 residues. The CDR3 DNA reads as TGCGCCAGCAGCTTAGGCGGGGGATTGACAGGAGCATACAATGAGCAGTTCTTC. Amino acid sequence: CASSLGGGLTGAYNEQFF.

A few counts support this clone. This chain uses TRBV2 with TRBJ1-2, with D possibly being TRBD1 (5 bases). This CDR3 spans 14 amino acids. With 7 bases removed from V and 8 bases from J, the gap between germline ends came to 20 bases. Germline loops: CDR1 SNHLY, CDR2 FYNNEI. CDR3 sequence reads: CASKILTAPLGYTF. In DNA, the CDR3 is TGTGCCAGCAAGATACTGACAGCGCCCTTAGGCTACACCTTC.

V usage is TRBV18 and J usage is TRBJ1-4; D may be TRBD1 (5 bases). V was shortened by 4 bases and J by 5 bases, with 8 bases between the two germline ends. This CDR3 region has 13 residues. CDR1 and CDR2 (germline): KGHSH, LQKENI. The CDR3, as DNA: TGTGCCAGCTCACTCGACAGCAATGAAAAACTGTTTTTT. Its protein is CASSLDSNEKLFF.

The V and J genes are TRBV4-1 and TRBJ2-5; TRBD1 is a possible D gene (5 bases). V dropped 3 bases and J dropped 7 bases, with 15 bases sitting between them. Germline V gene data show CDR1 as MGHRA and CDR2 as YSYEKL. This CDR3 region has 14 residues. CDR3 sequence (DNA): TGCGCCAGCAGCCAGGATTCTAAGGGGTCGACCCAGTACTTC. Translation: CASSQDSKGSTQYF.

In the case of this clone: Other DNA variants within this sample encode the same CDR3. This chain uses TRBV9 with TRBJ1-5; D unclear. Germline loops: CDR1 SGDLS, CDR2 YYNGEE. Trimming took off 0 bases at V and 6 bases at J, with 7 bases between the two ends. This CDR3 region has 13 residues. The CDR3 region has the DNA TGTGCCAGCAGCGTAGAAGGAGGTCAGCCCCAGCATTTT. Protein product: CASSVEGGQPQHF.

The rearrangement uses TRBV19 and TRBJ1-1, with a possible D match to TRBD1 (5 bases). Germline CDR1 is LNHDA and CDR2 is SQIVND (reference sequence). The V end lost 3 bases, the J end lost 3 bases, and 11 bases lay between the germline ends. The CDR3 spans 14 residues. CDR3 amino acids: CASSIRGLDTEAFF. The CDR3 bases are TGTGCCAGTAGTATCCGGGGACTGGACACTGAAGCTTTCTTT.

The chain couples TRBV25-1 to TRBJ1-2, with TRBD1 matching 9 bases. The CDR3 length is 14 residues. Germline assignment: CDR1 MGHDK and CDR2 SYGVNS. The V and J ends lost 6 bases and 4 bases, in that order; junction bases with no gene match: 6. CDR3 loop: CASSALDRGYGYTF. CDR3 coding DNA: TGTGCCAGCAGCGCACTGGACAGGGGCTATGGCTACACCTTC.

This rearrangement joins TRBV6-5 to TRBJ1-2; maybe TRBD1 (5 bases). The V and J ends lost 10 bases and 4 bases respectively, with 16 bases between them. The CDR3 is 13 residues long. The germline gives CDR1 MNHEY, CDR2 SVGAGI. Here the CDR3 reads CATHGGVSYGYTF. As DNA, the CDR3 is TGTGCCACCCATGGGGGGGTTTCCTATGGCTACACCTTC.